This entry is about one T cell receptor beta chain. TCRdb re-analysed the RT-PCR reads in MiXCR, keeping a single row per CDR3 protein. The sample shows 15,000 to 20,000 distinct CDR3 sequences, around a quarter of them seen only once. These data belong to a study of patients and donors after allogeneic stem cell transplantation. Germline V gives CDR1 SGDLS, CDR2 YYNGEE. V shed 3 bases and J shed 7 bases, with 22 bases lying between them. CDR3 length equals 16 residues. This TCR came from a human donor who was either an allogeneic HSCT recipient or a stem cell or donor lymphocyte infusion donor (not recorded which). It is not recorded whose cells these are; they may come from a transplant donor. The chain links TRBV9 to TRBJ1-2; D unresolved. The sequencing input was blood, either unsorted or a sorted T cell fraction (not recorded which). CDR3 nucleotides: TGTGCCAGCAGCGCAACTGTCCCTGGAAGGAGTTGTGGCTACACCTTC. Protein product: CASSATVPGRSCGYTF.